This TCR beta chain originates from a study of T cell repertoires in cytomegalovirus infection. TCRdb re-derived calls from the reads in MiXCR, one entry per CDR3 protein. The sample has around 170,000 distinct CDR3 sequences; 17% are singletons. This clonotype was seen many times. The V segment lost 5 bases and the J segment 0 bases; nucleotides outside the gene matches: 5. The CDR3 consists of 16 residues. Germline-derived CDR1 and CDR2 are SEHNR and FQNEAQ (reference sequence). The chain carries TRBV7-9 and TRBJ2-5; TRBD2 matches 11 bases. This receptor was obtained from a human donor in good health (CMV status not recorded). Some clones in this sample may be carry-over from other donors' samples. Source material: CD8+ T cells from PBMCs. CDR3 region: CASSRPGLADQETQYF. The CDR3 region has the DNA TGTGCCAGCAGCCGTCCGGGACTAGCGGACCAAGAGACCCAGTACTTC.